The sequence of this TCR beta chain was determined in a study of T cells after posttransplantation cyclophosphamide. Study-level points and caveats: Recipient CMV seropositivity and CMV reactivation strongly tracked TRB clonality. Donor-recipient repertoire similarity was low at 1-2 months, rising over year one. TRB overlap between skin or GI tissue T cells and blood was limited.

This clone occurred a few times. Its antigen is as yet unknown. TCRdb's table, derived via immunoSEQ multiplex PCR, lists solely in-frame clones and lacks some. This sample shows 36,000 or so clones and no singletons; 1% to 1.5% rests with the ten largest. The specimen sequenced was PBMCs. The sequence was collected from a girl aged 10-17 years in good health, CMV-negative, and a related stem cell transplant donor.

CDR3 amino acids: CASSLRDQPQHF. CDR3 nucleotides: TGTGCCAGCAGCTTACGGGATCAGCCCCAGCATTTT. The V and J genes are TRBV7-9 and TRBJ1-5; D gene ambiguous. Per the germline V gene, CDR1 is SEHNR and CDR2 is FQNEAQ (reference sequence). V lost 2 bases and J lost 5, with 4 bases in between. This CDR3 contains 12 residues.